A single TCR beta chain is shown here with its context. The authors divided CD4+ cells into CD45RA+ naive and CD45RA-negative memory subsets. The sample comes from a study of shared clonotypes between healthy human individuals. The CDR3 is 16 residues long. Germline assignment: CDR1 MDHEN and CDR2 SYDVKM. Unmatched junction bases numbered 7, after V lost 2 bases and J lost 4 bases. The assay was immunoSEQ multiplex PCR, and TCRdb's table has in-frame clones only and misses some. The data show over 1.5 million clones, with approximately 98% seen just once and around 0.47% held by the top ten. Sequencing was carried out using naive CD4+ T cells sorted from blood. Subset noted: CD45RA+ positively selected. The receptor's source is a man between 25 and 39 years old in good health. V is TRBV28 and J is TRBJ1-5; TRBD1 matches at 8 bases. The CDR3 spells CASSLSGQGGNQPQHF. In DNA, the CDR3 is TGTGCCAGCAGTTTAAGTGGACAGGGTGGAAATCAGCCCCAGCATTTT.